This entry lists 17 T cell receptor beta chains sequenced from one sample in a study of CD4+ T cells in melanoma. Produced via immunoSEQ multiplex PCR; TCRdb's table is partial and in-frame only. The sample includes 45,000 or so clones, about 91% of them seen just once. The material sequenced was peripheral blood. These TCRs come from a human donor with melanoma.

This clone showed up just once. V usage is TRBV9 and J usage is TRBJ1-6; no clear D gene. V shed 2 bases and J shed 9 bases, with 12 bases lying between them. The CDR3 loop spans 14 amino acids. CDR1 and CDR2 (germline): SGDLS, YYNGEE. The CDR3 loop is CASSVDWMSSPLHF. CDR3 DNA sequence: TGTGCCAGCAGCGTCGATTGGATGTCTTCACCCCTCCACTTT. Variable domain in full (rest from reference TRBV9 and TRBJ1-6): DSGVTQTPKHLITATGQRVTLRCSPRSGDLSVYWYQQSLDQGLQFLIQYYNGEERAKGNILERFSAQQFPDLHSELNLSSLELGDSALYFCASSVDWMSSPLHFGNGTRLTVT.

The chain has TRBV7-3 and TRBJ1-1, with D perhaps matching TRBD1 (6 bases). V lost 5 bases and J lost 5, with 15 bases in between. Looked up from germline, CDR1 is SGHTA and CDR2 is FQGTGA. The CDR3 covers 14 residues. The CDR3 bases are TGTGCCAGCAGCCGAACTACAGGGACGACTGAAGCTTTCTTT. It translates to CASSRTTGTTEAFF.

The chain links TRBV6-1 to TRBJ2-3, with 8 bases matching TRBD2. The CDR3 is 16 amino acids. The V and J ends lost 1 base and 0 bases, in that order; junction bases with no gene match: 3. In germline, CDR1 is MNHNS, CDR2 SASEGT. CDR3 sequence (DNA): TGTGCCAGCAGTGAAGGGAAGCGGGGGAGCACAGATACGCAGTATTTT. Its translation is CASSEGKRGSTDTQYF.

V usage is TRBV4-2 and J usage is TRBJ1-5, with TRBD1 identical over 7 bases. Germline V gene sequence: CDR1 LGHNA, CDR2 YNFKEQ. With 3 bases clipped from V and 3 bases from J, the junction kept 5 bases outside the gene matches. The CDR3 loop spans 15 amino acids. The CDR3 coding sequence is TGTGCCAGCAGCCATGAGGGACAGTTCAATCAGCCCCAGCATTTT. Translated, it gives CASSHEGQFNQPQHF.

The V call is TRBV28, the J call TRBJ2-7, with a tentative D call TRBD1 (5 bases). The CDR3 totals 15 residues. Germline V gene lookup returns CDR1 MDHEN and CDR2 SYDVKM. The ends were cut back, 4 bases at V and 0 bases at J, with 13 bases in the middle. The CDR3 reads CASSYTGASSYEQYF. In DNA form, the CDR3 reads TGTGCCAGCAGTTATACAGGTGCTAGCTCCTACGAGCAGTACTTC.

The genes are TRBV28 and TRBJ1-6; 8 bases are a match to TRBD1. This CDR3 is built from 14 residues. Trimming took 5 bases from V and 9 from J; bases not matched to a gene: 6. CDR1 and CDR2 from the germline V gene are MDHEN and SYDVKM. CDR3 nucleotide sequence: TGTGCCAGCAGTCCAGGGGGCAGAGGTTCACCCCTCCACTTT. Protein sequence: CASSPGGRGSPLHF. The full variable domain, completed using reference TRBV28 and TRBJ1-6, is DVKVTQSSRYLVKRTGEKVFLECVQDMDHENMFWYRQDPGLGLRLIYFSYDVKMKEKGDIPEGYSVSREKKERFSLILESASTNQTSMYLCASSPGGRGSPLHFGNGTRLTVT.

The CDR3 bases are TGTGCCATCAGGGACCCACTTAGCGGGGGCTCCTCCTACAATGAGCAGTTCTTC. It yields the protein CAIRDPLSGGSSYNEQFF. This chain links TRBV10-3 with TRBJ2-1; 9 nucleotides align to TRBD2. The junction had 12 bases not matched to a gene; V was cut back by 6 bases and J by 0 bases. From germline, CDR1 is ENHRY and CDR2 SYGVKD. This CDR3 comprises 18 residues.

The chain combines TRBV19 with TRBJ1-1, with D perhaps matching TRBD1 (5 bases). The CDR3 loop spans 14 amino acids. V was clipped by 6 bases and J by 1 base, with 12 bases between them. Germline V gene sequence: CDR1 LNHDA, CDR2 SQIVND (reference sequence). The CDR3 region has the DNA TGTGCCAGTAGCACAGGAGCTTGGAACACTGAAGCTTTCTTT. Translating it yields CASSTGAWNTEAFF.

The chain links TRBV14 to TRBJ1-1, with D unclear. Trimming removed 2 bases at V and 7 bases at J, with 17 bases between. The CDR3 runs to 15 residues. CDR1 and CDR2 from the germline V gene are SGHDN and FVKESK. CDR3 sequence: CASSQLGRVMGEAFF. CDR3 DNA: TGTGCCAGCAGCCAACTGGGCCGGGTAATGGGTGAAGCTTTCTTT.

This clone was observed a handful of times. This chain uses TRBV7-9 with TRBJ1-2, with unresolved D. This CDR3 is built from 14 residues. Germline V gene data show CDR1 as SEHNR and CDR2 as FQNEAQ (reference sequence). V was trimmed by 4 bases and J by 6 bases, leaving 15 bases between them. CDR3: CASSSRLSEDGYTF. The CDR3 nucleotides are TGTGCCAGCAGCTCCCGTTTGTCGGAGGATGGCTACACCTTC.

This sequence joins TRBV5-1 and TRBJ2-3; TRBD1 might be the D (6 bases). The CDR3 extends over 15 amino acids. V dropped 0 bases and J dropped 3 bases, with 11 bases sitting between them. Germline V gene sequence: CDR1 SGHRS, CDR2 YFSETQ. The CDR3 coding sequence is TGCGCCAGCAGCTTGGGCACAGGGATGACAGATACGCAGTATTTT. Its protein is CASSLGTGMTDTQYF.

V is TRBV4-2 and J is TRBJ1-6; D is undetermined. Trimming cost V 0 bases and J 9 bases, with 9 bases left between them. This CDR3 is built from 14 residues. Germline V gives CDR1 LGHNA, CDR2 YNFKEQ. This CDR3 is CASSQDSWGSPLHF. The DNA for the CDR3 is TGTGCCAGCAGCCAAGACAGTTGGGGTTCACCCCTCCACTTT.

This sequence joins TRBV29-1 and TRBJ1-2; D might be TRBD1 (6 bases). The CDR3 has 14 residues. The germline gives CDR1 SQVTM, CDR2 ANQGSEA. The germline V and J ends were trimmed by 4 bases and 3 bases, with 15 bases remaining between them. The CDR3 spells CSVVLTGLDYGYTF. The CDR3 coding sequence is TGCAGCGTTGTCTTAACAGGGTTGGACTATGGCTACACCTTC.

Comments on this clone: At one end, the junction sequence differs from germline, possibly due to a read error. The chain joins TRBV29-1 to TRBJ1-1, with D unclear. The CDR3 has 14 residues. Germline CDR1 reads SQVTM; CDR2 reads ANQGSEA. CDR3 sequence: CSVEGFSVNTEAFF. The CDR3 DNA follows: TGCAGCGTAGAAGGATTCTCCGTTAACACTGAAGCTTTCTTT. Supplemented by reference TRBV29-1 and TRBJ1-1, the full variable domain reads SAVISQKPSRDICQRGTSLTIQCQVDSQVTMMFWYRQQPGQSLTLIATANQGSEATYESGFVIDKFPISRPNLTFSTLTVSNMSPEDSSIYLCSVEGFSVNTEAFFGQGTRLTVV.

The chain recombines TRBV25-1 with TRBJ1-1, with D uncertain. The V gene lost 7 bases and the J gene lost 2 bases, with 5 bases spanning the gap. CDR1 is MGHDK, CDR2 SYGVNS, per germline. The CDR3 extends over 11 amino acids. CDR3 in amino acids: CASMENTEAFF. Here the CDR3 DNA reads TGTGCCAGCATGGAAAACACTGAAGCTTTCTTT.

CDR3: CSAQLQGAGELFF. For the CDR3, the DNA is TGCAGCGCACAACTTCAGGGGGCCGGGGAGCTGTTTTTT. The chain employs TRBV29-1 and TRBJ2-2, with TRBD1 matching 7 bases. Germline CDR1 SQVTM, CDR2 ANQGSEA. CDR3 size: 13 residues. V lost 7 bases, J lost 6 bases, and 8 bases stayed unmatched.

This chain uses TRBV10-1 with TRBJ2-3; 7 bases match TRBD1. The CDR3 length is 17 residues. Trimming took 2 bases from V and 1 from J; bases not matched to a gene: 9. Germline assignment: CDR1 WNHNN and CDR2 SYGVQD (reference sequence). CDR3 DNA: TGCGCCAGCAGTGAGGGGGGACAGATAAGACGCACAGATACGCAGTATTTT. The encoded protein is CASSEGGQIRRTDTQYF.